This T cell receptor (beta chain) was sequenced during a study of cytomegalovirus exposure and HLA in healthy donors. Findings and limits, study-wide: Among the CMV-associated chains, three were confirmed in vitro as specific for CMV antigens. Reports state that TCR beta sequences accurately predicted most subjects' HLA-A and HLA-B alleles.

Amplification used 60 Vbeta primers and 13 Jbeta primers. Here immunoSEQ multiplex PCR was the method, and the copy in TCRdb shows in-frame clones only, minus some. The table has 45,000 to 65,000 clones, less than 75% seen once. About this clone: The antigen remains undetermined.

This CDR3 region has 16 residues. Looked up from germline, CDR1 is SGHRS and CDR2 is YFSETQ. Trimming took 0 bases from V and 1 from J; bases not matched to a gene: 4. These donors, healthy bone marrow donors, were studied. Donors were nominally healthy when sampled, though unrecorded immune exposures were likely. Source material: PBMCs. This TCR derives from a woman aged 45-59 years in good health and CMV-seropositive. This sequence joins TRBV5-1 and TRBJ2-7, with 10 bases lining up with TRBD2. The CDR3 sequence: CASSLVGLADSYEQYF. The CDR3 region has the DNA TGCGCCAGCAGCTTGGTAGGACTAGCGGATTCCTACGAGCAGTACTTC.